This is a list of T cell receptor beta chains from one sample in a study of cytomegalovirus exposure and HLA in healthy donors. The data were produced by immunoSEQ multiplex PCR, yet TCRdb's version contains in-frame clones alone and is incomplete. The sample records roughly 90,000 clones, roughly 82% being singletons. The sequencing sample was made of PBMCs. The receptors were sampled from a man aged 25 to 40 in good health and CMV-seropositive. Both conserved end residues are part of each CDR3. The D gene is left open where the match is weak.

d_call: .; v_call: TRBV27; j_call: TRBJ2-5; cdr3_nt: TGTGCCAGCAGCCGTCGGACAGTTCCGAGAGGCTCCCAAGAGACCCAGTACTTC; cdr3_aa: CASSRRTVPRGSQETQYF
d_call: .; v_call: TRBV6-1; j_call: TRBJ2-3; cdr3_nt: TGTGCCAGCAGTGAGCCAGGGATGAGCACAGATACGCAGTATTTT; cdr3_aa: CASSEPGMSTDTQYF
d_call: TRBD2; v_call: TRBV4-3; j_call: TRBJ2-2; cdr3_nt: TGCGCCAGCAGCCAAGAGGCCGGGAGGGTGAACACCGGGGAGCTGTTTTTT; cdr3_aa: CASSQEAGRVNTGELFF
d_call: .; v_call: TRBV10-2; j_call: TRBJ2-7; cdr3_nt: TGCGCCAGCAGTGAGTCCGGAGTGCCGTACGAGCAGTACTTC; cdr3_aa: CASSESGVPYEQYF
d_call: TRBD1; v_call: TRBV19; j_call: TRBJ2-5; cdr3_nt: TGTGCCAGTGGTGGGGACAGGGGGCTAGAGACCCAGTACTTC; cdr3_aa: CASGGDRGLETQYF
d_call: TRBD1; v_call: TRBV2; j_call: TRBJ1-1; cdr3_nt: TGTGCCAGCAGTGGGACAGGGGGCGCGGTGGGGGTGAACACTGAAGCTTTCTTT; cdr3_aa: CASSGTGGAVGVNTEAFF
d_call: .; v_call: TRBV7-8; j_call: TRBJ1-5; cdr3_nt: TGTGCCAGCAGCTTGGTCCCCCGGACAACAAATCAGCCCCAGCATTTT; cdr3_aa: CASSLVPRTTNQPQHF
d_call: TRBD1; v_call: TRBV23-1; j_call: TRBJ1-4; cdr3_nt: TGCGCCAGCAGTCAACGGACAGGGTGGAATGAAAAACTGTTTTTT; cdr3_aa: CASSQRTGWNEKLFF
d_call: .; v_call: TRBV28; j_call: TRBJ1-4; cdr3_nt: TGTGCCAGCACAGGGGCGTATGAAAAACTGTTTTTT; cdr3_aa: CASTGAYEKLFF
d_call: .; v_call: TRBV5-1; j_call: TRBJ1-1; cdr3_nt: TGCGCCAGCAGCTGGGGCCAGGGTGACGGCACTGAAGCTTTCTTT; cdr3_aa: CASSWGQGDGTEAFF